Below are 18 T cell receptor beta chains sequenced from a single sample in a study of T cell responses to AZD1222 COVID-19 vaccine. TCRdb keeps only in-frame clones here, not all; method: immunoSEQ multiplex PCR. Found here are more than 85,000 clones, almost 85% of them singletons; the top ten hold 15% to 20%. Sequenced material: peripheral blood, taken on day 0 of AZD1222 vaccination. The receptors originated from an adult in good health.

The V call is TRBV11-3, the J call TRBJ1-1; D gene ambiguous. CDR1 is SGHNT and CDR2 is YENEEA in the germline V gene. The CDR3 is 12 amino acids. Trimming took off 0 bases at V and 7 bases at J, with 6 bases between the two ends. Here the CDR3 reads CASSLEGREAFF. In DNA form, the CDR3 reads TGTGCCAGCAGCTTAGAAGGCCGTGAAGCTTTCTTT.

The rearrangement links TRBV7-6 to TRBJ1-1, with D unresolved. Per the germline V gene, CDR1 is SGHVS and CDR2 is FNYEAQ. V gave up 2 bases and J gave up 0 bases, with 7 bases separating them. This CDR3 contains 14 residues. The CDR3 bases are TGTGCCAGCAGCTTATCAGGCATGAACACTGAAGCTTTCTTT. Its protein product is CASSLSGMNTEAFF.

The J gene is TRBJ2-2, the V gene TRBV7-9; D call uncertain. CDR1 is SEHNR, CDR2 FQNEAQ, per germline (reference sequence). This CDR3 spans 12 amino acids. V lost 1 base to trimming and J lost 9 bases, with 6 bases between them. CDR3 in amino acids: CASSLVIRELFF. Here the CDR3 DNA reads TGTGCCAGCAGCTTAGTAATCCGGGAGCTGTTTTTT.

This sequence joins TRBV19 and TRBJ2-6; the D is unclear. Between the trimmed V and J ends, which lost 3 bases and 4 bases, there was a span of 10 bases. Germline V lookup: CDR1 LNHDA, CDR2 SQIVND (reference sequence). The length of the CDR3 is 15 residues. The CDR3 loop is CASSISGPGANVLTF. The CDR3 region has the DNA TGTGCCAGTAGTATCTCCGGGCCCGGGGCCAACGTCCTGACTTTC.

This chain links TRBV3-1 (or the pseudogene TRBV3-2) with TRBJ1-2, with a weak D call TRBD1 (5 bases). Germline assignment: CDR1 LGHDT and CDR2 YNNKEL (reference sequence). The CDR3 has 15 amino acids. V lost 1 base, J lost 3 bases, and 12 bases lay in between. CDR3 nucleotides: TGTGCCAGCAGCCAAGGAGGGGCGGGCCACTATGGCTACACCTTC. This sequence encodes CASSQGGAGHYGYTF.

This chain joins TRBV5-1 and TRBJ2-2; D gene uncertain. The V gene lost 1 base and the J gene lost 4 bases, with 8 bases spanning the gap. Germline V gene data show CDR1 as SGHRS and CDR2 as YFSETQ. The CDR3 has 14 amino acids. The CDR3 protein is CASSLNERTGELFF. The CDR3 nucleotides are TGCGCCAGCAGCTTGAATGAACGCACCGGGGAGCTGTTTTTT.

The CDR3 loop reads CASSLGATNLGQETQYF. CDR3 nucleotide sequence: TGTGCCAGCAGCTTAGGGGCCACAAATCTGGGGCAAGAGACCCAGTACTTC. The rearrangement joins TRBV7-8 to TRBJ2-5; D is unclear. Germline V gene sequence: CDR1 SGHVS, CDR2 FQNEAQ. Trimming stripped 1 base from V and 2 bases from J, with 17 bases between. The CDR3 length is 17 residues.

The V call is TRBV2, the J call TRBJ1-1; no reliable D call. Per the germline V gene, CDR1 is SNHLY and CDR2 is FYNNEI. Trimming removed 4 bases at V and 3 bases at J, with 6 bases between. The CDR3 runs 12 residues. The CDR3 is CASSVRDTEAFF. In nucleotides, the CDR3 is TGTGCCAGCAGTGTCCGGGACACTGAAGCTTTCTTT. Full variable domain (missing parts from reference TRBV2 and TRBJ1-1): EPEVTQTPSHQVTQMGQEVILRCVPISNHLYFYWYRQILGQKVEFLVSFYNNEISEKSEIFDDQFSVERPDGSNFTLKIRSTKLEDSAMYFCASSVRDTEAFFGQGTRLTVV.

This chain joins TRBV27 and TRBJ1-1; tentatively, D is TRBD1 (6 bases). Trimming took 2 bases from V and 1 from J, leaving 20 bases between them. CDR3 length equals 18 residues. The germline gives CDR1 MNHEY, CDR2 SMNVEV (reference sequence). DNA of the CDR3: TGTGCCAGCAGTTTAAATCTCATCAGGGGCCATCGGAACACTGAAGCTTTCTTT. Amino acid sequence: CASSLNLIRGHRNTEAFF.

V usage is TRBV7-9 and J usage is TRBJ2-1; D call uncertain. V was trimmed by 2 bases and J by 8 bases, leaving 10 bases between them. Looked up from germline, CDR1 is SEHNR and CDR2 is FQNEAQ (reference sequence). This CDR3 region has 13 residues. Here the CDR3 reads CASSLTWRDEQFF. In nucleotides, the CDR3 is TGTGCCAGCAGCTTAACATGGCGTGATGAGCAGTTCTTC. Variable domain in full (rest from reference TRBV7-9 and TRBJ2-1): DTGVSQNPRHKITKRGQNVTFRCDPISEHNRLYWYRQTLGQGPEFLTYFQNEAQLEKSRLLSDRFSAERPKGSFSTLEIQRTEQGDSAMYLCASSLTWRDEQFFGPGTRLTVL.

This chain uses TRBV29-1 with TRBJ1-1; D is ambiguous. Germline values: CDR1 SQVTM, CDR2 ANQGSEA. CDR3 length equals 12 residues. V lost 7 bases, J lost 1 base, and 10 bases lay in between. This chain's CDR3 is CSARRGNTEAFF. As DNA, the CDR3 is TGCAGCGCCCGGCGGGGGAACACTGAAGCTTTCTTT.

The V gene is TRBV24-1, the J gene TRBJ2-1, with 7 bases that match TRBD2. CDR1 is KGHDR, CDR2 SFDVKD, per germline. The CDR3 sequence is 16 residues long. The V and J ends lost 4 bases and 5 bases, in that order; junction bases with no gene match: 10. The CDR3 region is CATSDPPSTSDNEQFF. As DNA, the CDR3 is TGTGCCACCAGTGACCCCCCGAGCACTAGCGACAATGAGCAGTTCTTC.

CDR3 loop: CAWRPGLISSLISGNTIYF. Here the CDR3 DNA reads TGTGCCTGGAGGCCCGGGTTGATTAGTTCCTTAATCTCTGGAAACACCATATATTTT. The chain recombines TRBV30 with TRBJ1-3; D gene unclear. The CDR3 loop spans 19 amino acids. From germline, CDR1 is GTSNPN and CDR2 SVGIG (reference sequence). V was clipped by 3 bases and J by 0 bases, with 24 bases between them.

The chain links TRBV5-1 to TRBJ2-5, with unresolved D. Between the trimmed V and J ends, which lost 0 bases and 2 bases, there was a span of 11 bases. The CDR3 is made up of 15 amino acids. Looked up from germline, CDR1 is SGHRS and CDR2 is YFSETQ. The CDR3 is CASSLVNANQETQYF. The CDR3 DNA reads TGCGCCAGCAGCTTGGTCAACGCGAATCAAGAGACCCAGTACTTC.

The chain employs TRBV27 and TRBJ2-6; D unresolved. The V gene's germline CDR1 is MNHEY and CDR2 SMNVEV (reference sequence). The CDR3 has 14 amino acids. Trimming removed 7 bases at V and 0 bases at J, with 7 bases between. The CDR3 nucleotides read TGTGCCAGCACCCCCCTCTCTGGGGCCAACGTCCTGACTTTC. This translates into CASTPLSGANVLTF.

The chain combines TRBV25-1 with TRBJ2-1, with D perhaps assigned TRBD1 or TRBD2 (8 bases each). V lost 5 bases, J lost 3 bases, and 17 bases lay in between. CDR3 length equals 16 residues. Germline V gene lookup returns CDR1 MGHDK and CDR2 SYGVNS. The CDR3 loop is CASSQGAGGYYNEQFF. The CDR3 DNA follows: TGTGCCAGCAGTCAGGGGGCGGGAGGCTACTACAATGAGCAGTTCTTC.

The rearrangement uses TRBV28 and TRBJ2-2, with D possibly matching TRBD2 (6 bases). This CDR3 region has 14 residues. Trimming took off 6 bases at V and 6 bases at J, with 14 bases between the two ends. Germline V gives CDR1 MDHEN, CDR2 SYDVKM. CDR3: CASRLGGAPGELFF. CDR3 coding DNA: TGTGCCAGCAGACTGGGCGGGGCCCCCGGGGAGCTGTTTTTT.

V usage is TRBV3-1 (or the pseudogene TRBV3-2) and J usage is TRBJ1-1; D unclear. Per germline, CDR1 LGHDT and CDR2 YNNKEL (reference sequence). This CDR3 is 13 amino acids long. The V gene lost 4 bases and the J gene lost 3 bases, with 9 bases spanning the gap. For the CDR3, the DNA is TGTGCCAGCAGCCGGACGCCCGACACTGAAGCTTTCTTT. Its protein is CASSRTPDTEAFF.